This T cell receptor (beta chain) came from a study of identical twins. Germline values: CDR1 LGHDT, CDR2 YNNKEL (reference sequence). This CDR3 comprises 14 residues. V dropped 4 bases and J dropped 4 bases, with 13 bases sitting between them. In regard to this clonotype: Its antigen is still unknown.

Only healthy Caucasians were included as donors. General study points: A cross-sectional statistical analysis, not follow-up of the same donors, supported the conclusions. Twins shared beta out-of-frame sequences in excess, but this excess was weaker.

It was template switching that added a universal primer site, and there were unique molecular identifiers on the cDNA. MiXCR, applied by TCRdb to the 5' RACE reads, yields one record per CDR3 protein. The sample consists of about 890,000 distinct CDR3 sequences, about 12% of them appearing once. This same sample was also taken into another study, of yellow fever vaccine responses in identical twins.

Sequenced: PBMCs. J is TRBJ1-1 and V is TRBV3-1; possible D gene TRBD1, 5 bases. This TCR was recovered from a woman younger than 35 in good health. CDR3 amino acids: CASSPRGYSTEAFF. CDR3 DNA: TGTGCCAGCAGCCCAAGGGGTTATAGCACTGAAGCTTTCTTT.